The 19 T cell receptor beta chains reported below all come from one sample, sequenced in a study of blood T cell repertoires in COVID-19. TCRdb's copy holds only in-frame clones and misses some; the assay was immunoSEQ multiplex PCR. Of over 200,000 clones in the sample, about 83% were seen once. Sequencing was performed on peripheral blood. These receptors were collected from a man aged 55 to 70 who had recovered from COVID-19.

The chain links TRBV5-6 to TRBJ1-2, with TRBD1 matching over 7 bases. J was trimmed by 6 bases and V by 0 bases; bases with no gene match: 2. Germline CDR1 is SGHDT and CDR2 is YYEEEE. The CDR3 is made up of 13 amino acids. The CDR3 bases are TGTGCCAGCAGCTTGGAAGGGGGCGATGGCTACACCTTC. This gives the protein CASSLEGGDGYTF.

The chain links TRBV19 to TRBJ2-7; 7 nucleotides agree with TRBD2. V shed 2 bases and J 2 bases; nucleotides not matched to a gene: 3. CDR1 and CDR2 from the germline V gene are LNHDA and SQIVND (reference sequence). This CDR3 is 14 amino acids long. CDR3 DNA sequence: TGTGCCAGTAGTATAATAGCGGGCACCTACGAGCAGTACTTC. Protein product: CASSIIAGTYEQYF.

The chain combines TRBV5-1 with TRBJ2-1, with D tentatively TRBD2 (5 bases). Per the germline V gene, CDR1 is SGHRS and CDR2 is YFSETQ. Trimming took off 0 bases at V and 3 bases at J, with 10 bases between the two ends. CDR3 length: 15 residues. DNA for the CDR3: TGCGCCAGCAGCTTGGCCGGAGCGGACTACAATGAGCAGTTCTTC. Translated: CASSLAGADYNEQFF.

V is TRBV27 and J is TRBJ1-4, with D possibly being TRBD1 (6 bases). V lost 3 bases and J 7 bases, leaving 9 bases between the germline ends. CDR3 length equals 13 residues. Germline CDR1 MNHEY, CDR2 SMNVEV (reference sequence). The CDR3 loop is CASSFRGGEKLFF. In DNA form, the CDR3 reads TGTGCCAGCAGTTTTAGGGGGGGTGAAAAACTGTTTTTT.

The gene calls are TRBV15 and TRBJ1-6; D is perhaps TRBD1 (6 bases). V was trimmed by 5 bases and J by 0 bases, leaving 14 bases between them. The CDR3 spans 17 residues. From germline, CDR1 is LNHNV and CDR2 YYDKDF (reference sequence). DNA of the CDR3: TGTGCCACCAGCCGGGGGGCAGGTAGCTCCTATAATTCACCCCTCCACTTT. Amino acid sequence: CATSRGAGSSYNSPLHF.

This rearrangement joins TRBV10-2 to TRBJ1-3; D not resolved. The CDR3 is 13 amino acids. The V end lost 0 bases, the J end lost 4 bases, and 4 bases lay between the germline ends. Per germline, CDR1 WSHSY and CDR2 SAAADI. The CDR3 bases are TGCGCCAGCAGTGAGTCGGCAGGAAACACCATATATTTT. It codes for CASSESAGNTIYF.

The rearrangement links TRBV6-5 to TRBJ2-5; 7 bases fit TRBD2. CDR3 length: 14 amino acids. V shed 6 bases, J shed 5 bases, and the junction held 9 bases outside the gene matches. Germline loops: CDR1 MNHEY, CDR2 SVGAGI. The CDR3 loop is CASRRAGEPETQYF. The CDR3 nucleotides read TGTGCCAGCAGGAGGGCGGGAGAACCTGAGACCCAGTACTTC.

This clone has a single count. The rearrangement joins TRBV6-2 or TRBV6-3 to TRBJ2-7; 8 positions agree with TRBD2. Trimming took 0 bases from V and 3 from J; bases not matched to a gene: 10. Germline V CDR1 and CDR2: MNHEY, SVGEGT. The CDR3 is 17 amino acids. The chain's CDR3 is CASSYSSRSGIDYEQYF. The CDR3 DNA reads as TGTGCCAGCAGTTACTCGAGTCGTAGCGGGATAGACTACGAGCAGTACTTC.

The chain employs TRBV3-1 (or the pseudogene TRBV3-2) and TRBJ2-3; the match to TRBD1 covers 9 bases. V trimming: 3 bases; J trimming: 4 bases; junction bases outside the gene matches: 5. The CDR3 length is 15 residues. The germline V gene encodes CDR1 LGHDT and CDR2 YNNKEL (reference sequence). CDR3 sequence: CASSQGQGRPDTQYF. The CDR3 DNA sequence: TGTGCCAGCAGCCAGGGACAGGGAAGGCCAGATACGCAGTATTTT.

The rearrangement uses TRBV6-1 and TRBJ1-1, with TRBD1 matching 7 bases. The germline V gene has CDR1 MNHNS and CDR2 SASEGT. With 3 bases clipped from V and 5 bases from J, the junction kept 15 bases outside the gene matches. The CDR3 is made up of 17 amino acids. The CDR3 DNA is TGTGCCAGCAGTGATTACAAAATGACAGGGCGTTGGACTGAAGCTTTCTTT. Protein: CASSDYKMTGRWTEAFF.

This chain's CDR3 is CASSYSIFITDSRKTNTEAFF. The CDR3 nucleotides are TGTGCCAGCAGTTACTCGATTTTTATAACGGACAGTAGAAAAACGAACACTGAAGCTTTCTTT. V and J are TRBV6-2 or TRBV6-3 and TRBJ1-1, with D possibly being TRBD1 (6 bases). CDR1 and CDR2 (germline): MNHEY, SVGEGT. CDR3 length: 21 residues. V was cut by 0 bases and J by 1 base, with 27 bases left in between.

The chain combines TRBV27 with TRBJ1-1; no clear D gene. Germline V gene data show CDR1 as MNHEY and CDR2 as SMNVEV (reference sequence). Between the trimmed V and J ends, which lost 4 bases and 3 bases, there was a span of 12 bases. The CDR3 is 14 amino acids. The CDR3 DNA is TGTGCCAGCAGTTCCCGGGGTGGAGACACTGAAGCTTTCTTT. It encodes CASSSRGGDTEAFF.

The chain links TRBV7-9 to TRBJ2-2; D unclear. V lost 3 bases to trimming and J lost 4 bases, with 6 bases between them. The CDR3 extends over 13 amino acids. The germline V gene encodes CDR1 SEHNR and CDR2 FQNEAQ (reference sequence). Here the CDR3 reads CASSFQITGELFF. The CDR3 region has the DNA TGTGCCAGCAGCTTTCAGATCACCGGGGAGCTGTTTTTT.

The chain is built from TRBV11-1 and TRBJ1-2; no clear D gene. The V end was cut by 4 bases, the J end by 8 bases, with 17 bases between. The germline gives CDR1 SGHAT, CDR2 FQDESV (reference sequence). The CDR3 has 14 residues. The CDR3 DNA follows: TGTGCCAGCAGCTCGACACCCTCTACGGGGGGCTACACCTTC. Translating gives CASSSTPSTGGYTF.

The genes are TRBV4-2 and TRBJ2-6; 8 bases are a match to TRBD2. V shed 4 bases and J 0 bases; nucleotides not matched to a gene: 14. This CDR3 contains 20 residues. CDR1 is LGHNA, CDR2 YNFKEQ, per germline. The CDR3 coding sequence is TGTGCCAGCAGCCGTGTCTCTCCGGGAGGGCCCGGCTCTGGGGCCAACGTCCTGACTTTC. Amino acid sequence: CASSRVSPGGPGSGANVLTF.

V and J are TRBV19 and TRBJ2-7, with 7 bases identical to TRBD1. The CDR3 loop spans 17 amino acids. Germline V CDR1 and CDR2: LNHDA, SQIVND (reference sequence). Unmatched junction bases numbered 15, after V lost 6 bases and J lost 1 base. CDR3 in amino acids: CASSADRDRQNSYEQYF. The CDR3 coding sequence is TGTGCCAGTAGCGCCGACCGGGACAGACAAAATTCCTACGAGCAGTACTTC.

This chain links TRBV7-2 with TRBJ1-1; 8 bases are a match to TRBD1. This CDR3 is 13 amino acids long. V was clipped by 5 bases and J by 3 bases; unmatched bases: 2. CDR1 is SGHTA and CDR2 is FQGNSA in the germline V gene. CDR3: CASSLDRDTEAFF. The CDR3 region has the DNA TGTGCCAGCAGCCTGGACAGGGACACTGAAGCTTTCTTT.

The chain combines TRBV2 with TRBJ2-3; D may be TRBD2 (6 bases). Deletions cut 10 bases from V and 0 bases from J, with 20 bases between. CDR1 SNHLY and CDR2 FYNNEI come from the germline V gene. The CDR3 sequence is 16 residues long. CDR3 sequence reads: CATPYGGKSSTDTQYF. DNA of the CDR3: TGTGCCACCCCGTATGGGGGGAAGAGTAGCACAGATACGCAGTATTTT.

The chain recombines TRBV28 with TRBJ2-5; perhaps TRBD1 as D (7 bases). The germline V gene has CDR1 MDHEN and CDR2 SYDVKM. The ends were cut back, 6 bases at V and 1 base at J, with 15 bases in the middle. The CDR3 has 15 residues. CDR3 sequence reads: CASSSAGTVQETQYF. CDR3 DNA: TGTGCCAGCAGCTCTGCGGGGACAGTCCAAGAGACCCAGTACTTC. Full variable domain (remainder filled in from reference TRBV28 and TRBJ2-5): DVKVTQSSRYLVKRTGEKVFLECVQDMDHENMFWYRQDPGLGLRLIYFSYDVKMKEKGDIPEGYSVSREKKERFSLILESASTNQTSMYLCASSSAGTVQETQYFGPGTRLLVL.